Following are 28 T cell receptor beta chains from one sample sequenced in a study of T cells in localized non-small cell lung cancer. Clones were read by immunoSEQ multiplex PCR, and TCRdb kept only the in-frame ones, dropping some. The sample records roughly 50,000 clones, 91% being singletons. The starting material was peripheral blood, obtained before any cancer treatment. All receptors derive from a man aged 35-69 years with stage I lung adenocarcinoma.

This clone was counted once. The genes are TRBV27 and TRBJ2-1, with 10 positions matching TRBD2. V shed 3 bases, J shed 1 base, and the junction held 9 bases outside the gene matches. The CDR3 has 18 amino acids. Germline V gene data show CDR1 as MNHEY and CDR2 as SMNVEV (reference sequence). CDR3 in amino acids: CASSFILAGLGSYNEQFF. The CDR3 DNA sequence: TGTGCCAGCAGTTTCATACTAGCGGGGCTAGGGTCCTACAATGAGCAGTTCTTC.

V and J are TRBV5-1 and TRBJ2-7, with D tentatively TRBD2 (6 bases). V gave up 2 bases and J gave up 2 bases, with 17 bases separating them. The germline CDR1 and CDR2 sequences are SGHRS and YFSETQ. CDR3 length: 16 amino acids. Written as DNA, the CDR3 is TGCGCCAGCAGCTTTGGGGGGACTGGGTTCACCTACGAGCAGTACTTC. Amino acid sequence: CASSFGGTGFTYEQYF.

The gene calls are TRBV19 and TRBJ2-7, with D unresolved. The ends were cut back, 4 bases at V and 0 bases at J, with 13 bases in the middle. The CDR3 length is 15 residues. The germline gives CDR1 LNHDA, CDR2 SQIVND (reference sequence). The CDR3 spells CASSKEALGSYEQYF. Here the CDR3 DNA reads TGTGCCAGTAGTAAAGAGGCCCTGGGCTCCTACGAGCAGTACTTC.

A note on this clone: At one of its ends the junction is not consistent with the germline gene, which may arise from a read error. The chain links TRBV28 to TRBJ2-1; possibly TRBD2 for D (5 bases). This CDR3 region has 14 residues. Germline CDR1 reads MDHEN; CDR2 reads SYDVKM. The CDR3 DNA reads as TGTGCCAGCACCCAAGCGGCAACCTACAGTGAGCAGTTCTTC. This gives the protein CASTQAATYSEQFF.

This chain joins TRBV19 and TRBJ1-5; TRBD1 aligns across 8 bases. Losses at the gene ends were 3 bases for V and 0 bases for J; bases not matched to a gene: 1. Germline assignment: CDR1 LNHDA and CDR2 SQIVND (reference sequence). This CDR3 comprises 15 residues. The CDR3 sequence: CASSMGQVSNQPQHF. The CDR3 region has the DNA TGTGCCAGTAGTATGGGACAGGTTAGCAATCAGCCCCAGCATTTT. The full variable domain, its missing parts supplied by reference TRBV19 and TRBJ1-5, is DGGITQSPKYLFRKEGQNVTLSCEQNLNHDAMYWYRQDPGQGLRLIYYSQIVNDFQKGDIAEGYSVSREKKESFPLTVTSAQKNPTAFYLCASSMGQVSNQPQHFGDGTRLSIL.

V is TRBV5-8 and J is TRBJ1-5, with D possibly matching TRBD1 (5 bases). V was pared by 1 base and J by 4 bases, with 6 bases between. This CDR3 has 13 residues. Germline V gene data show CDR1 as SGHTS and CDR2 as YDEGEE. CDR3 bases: TGTGCCAGCAGCTTGTACAGGAATCAGCCCCAGCATTTT. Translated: CASSLYRNQPQHF. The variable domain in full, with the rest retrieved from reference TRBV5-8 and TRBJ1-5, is EAGVTQSPTHLIKTRGQQATLRCSPISGHTSVYWYQQALGLGLQFLLWYDEGEERNRGNFPPRFSGRQFPNYSSELNVNALELEDSALYLCASSLYRNQPQHFGDGTRLSIL.

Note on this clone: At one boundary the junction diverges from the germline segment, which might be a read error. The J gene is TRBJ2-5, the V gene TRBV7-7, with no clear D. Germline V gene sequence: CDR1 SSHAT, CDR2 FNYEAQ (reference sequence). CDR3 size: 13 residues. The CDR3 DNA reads TGTGCTAGCAGCTTACAGCATGATGAGACCCAGTACTTC. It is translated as CASSLQHDETQYF. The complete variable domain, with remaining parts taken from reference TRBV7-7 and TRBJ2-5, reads GAGVSQSPRYKVTKRGQDVTLRCDPISSHATLYWYQQALGQGPEFLTYFNYEAQPDKSGLPSDRFSAERPEGSISTLTIQRTEQRDSAMYRCASSLQHDETQYFGPGTRLLVL.

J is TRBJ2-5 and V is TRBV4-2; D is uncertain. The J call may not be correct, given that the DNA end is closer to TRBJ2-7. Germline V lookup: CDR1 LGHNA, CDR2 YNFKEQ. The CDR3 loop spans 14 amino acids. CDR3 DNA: TGTGCCAGCAGCCATCGGACGGACTCCTACGAGCAGTACTTC. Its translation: CASSHRTDSYEQYF.

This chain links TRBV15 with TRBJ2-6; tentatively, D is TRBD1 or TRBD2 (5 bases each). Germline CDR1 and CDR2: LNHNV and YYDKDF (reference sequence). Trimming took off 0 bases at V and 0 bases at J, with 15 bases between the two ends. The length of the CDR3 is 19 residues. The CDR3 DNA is TGTGCCACCAGCAGAGATATCAGGCCAGGGAGCTCTGGGGCCAACGTCCTGACTTTC. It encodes CATSRDIRPGSSGANVLTF.

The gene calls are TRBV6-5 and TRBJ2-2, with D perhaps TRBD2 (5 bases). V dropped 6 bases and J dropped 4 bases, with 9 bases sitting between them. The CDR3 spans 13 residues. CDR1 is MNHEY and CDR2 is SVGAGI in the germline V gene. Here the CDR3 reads CASSGLPTGELFF. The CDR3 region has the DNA TGTGCCAGCAGCGGACTGCCCACCGGGGAGCTGTTTTTT.

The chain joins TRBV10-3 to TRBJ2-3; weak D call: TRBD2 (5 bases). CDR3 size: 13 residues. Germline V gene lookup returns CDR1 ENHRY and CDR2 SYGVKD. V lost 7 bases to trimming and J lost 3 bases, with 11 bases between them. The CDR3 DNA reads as TGTGCCATCACGGTGGGAGTGACAGATACGCAGTATTTT. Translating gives CAITVGVTDTQYF.

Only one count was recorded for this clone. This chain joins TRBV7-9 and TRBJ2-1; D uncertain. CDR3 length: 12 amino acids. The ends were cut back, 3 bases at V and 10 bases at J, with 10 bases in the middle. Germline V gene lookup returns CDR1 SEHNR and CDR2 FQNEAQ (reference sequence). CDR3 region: CASSLKLGEQFF. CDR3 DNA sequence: TGTGCCAGCAGCTTGAAGCTTGGCGAGCAGTTCTTC.

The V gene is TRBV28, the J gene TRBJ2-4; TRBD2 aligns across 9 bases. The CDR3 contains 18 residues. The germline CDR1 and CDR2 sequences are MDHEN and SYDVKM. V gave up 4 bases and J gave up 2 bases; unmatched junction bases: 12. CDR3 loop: CASSSPSYSGGTKNIQYF. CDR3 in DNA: TGTGCCAGCAGTTCCCCCTCGTATAGCGGGGGCACCAAAAACATTCAGTACTTC.

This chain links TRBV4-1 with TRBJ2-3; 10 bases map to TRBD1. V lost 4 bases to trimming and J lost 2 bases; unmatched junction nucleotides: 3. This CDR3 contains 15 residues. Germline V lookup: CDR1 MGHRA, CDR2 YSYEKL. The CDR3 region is CASSRGQGDTDTQYF. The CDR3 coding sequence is TGCGCCAGCAGCCGCGGACAGGGGGACACAGATACGCAGTATTTT.

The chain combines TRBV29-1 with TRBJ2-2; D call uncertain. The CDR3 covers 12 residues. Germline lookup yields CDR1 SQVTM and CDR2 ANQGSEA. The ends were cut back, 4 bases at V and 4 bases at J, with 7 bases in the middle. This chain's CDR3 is CSVVWGTGELFF. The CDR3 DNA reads TGCAGCGTTGTGTGGGGCACCGGGGAGCTGTTTTTT.

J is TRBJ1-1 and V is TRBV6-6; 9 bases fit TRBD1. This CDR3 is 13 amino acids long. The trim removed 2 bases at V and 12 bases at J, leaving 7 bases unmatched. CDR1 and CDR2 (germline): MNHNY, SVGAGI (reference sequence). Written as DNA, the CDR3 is TGTGCCAGCAGTTACGTCAGGACAGGGGAAACTTTCTTT. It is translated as CASSYVRTGETFF.

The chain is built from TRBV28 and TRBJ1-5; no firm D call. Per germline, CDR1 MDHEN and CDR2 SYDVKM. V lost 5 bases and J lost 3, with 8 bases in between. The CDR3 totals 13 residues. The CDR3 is CASSRTNNQPQHF. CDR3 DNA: TGTGCCAGCAGTCGGACCAACAATCAGCCCCAGCATTTT.

CDR3: CAISDTVQYYEQYF. The CDR3 DNA sequence: TGTGCCATCAGTGATACTGTTCAATACTACGAGCAGTACTTC. The J gene is TRBJ2-7, the V gene TRBV10-3; D remains unclear. This CDR3 has 14 amino acids. The V gene lost 3 bases and the J gene lost 3 bases, with 12 bases spanning the gap. Germline CDR1 ENHRY, CDR2 SYGVKD.

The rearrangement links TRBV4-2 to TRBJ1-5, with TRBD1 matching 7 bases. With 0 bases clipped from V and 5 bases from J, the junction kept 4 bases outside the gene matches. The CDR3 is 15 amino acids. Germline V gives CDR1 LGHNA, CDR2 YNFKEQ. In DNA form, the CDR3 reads TGTGCCAGCAGCCAAGAGGCAAGGGGGCATCAGCCCCAGCATTTT. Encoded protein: CASSQEARGHQPQHF.

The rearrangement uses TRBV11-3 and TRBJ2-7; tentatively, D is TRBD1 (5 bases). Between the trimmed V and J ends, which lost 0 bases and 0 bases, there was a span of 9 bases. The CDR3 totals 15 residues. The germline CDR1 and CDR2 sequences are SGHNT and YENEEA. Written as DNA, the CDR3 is TGTGCCAGCAGCTTAGATCAGGGTAGCTCCTACGAGCAGTACTTC. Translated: CASSLDQGSSYEQYF. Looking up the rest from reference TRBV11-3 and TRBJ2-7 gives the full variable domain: EAGVVQSPRYKIIEKKQPVAFWCNPISGHNTLYWYLQNLGQGPELLIRYENEEAVDDSQLPKDRFSAERLKGVDSTLKIQPAELGDSAVYLCASSLDQGSSYEQYFGPGTRLTVT.

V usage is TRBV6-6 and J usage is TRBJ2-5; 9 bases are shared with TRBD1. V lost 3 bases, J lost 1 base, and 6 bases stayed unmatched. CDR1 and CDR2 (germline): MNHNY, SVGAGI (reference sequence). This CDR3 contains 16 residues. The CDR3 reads CASSYPGTGSQETQYF. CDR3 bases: TGTGCCAGCAGTTATCCCGGGACAGGGAGCCAAGAGACCCAGTACTTC.

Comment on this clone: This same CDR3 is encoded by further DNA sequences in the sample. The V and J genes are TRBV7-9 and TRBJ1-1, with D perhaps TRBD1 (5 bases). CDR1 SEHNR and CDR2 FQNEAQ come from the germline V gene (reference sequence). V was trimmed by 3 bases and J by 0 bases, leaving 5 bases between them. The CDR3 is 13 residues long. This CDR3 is CASSLDMNTEAFF. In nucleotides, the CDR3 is TGTGCCAGCAGCTTGGACATGAACACTGAAGCTTTCTTT.

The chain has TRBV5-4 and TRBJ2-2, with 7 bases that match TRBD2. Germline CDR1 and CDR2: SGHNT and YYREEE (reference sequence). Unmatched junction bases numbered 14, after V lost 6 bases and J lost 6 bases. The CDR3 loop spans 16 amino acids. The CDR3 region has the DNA TGTGCCAGCACCTGGGGAGGGACTCGAGTCCCCGGGGAGCTGTTTTTT. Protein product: CASTWGGTRVPGELFF.

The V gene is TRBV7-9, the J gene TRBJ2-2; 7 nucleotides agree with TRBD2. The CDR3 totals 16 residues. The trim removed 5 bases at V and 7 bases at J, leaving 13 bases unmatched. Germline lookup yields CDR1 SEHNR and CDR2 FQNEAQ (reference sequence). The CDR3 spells CASSPRDYRDVGELFF. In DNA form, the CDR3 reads TGTGCCAGCAGCCCGAGGGACTACCGGGACGTCGGGGAGCTGTTTTTT.

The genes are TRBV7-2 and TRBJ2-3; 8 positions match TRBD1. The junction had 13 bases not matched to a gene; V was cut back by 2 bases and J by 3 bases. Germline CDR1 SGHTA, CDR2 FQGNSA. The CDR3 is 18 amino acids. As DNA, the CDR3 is TGTGCCAGCAGCTTAAGAGGACAGGGCTTTGTTGGTACAGATACGCAGTATTTT. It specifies CASSLRGQGFVGTDTQYF.

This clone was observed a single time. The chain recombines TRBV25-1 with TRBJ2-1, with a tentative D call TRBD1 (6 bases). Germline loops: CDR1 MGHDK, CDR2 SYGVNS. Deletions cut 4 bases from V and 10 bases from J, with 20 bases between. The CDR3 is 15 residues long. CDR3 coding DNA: TGTGCCAGCAGTGTTGGGGGCCTAGCTACCTGGGAGCAGTTCTTC. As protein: CASSVGGLATWEQFF.

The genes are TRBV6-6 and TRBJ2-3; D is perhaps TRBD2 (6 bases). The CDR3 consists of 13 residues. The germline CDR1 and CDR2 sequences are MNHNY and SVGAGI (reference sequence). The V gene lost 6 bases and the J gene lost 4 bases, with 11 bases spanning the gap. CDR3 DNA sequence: TGTGCCAGCAGGGGGGGAGGCGCAGATACGCAGTATTTT. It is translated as CASRGGGADTQYF.

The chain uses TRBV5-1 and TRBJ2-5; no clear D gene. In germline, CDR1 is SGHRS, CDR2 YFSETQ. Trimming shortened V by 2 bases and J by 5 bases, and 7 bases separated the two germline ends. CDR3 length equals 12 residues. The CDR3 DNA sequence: TGCGCCAGCAGCTTCGTGGGGGAGACCCAGTACTTC. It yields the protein CASSFVGETQYF.